Following are 32 T cell receptor beta chains from one sample sequenced in a study of cytomegalovirus exposure and HLA in healthy donors. With 60 Vbeta and 13 Jbeta primers, the PCR was carried out. The method was immunoSEQ multiplex PCR; TCRdb's version includes in-frame clones alone and lacks a portion of them. Altogether about 110,000 clones are present, over 70% being singletons, with the ten largest covering 4.1%. The sample was PBMCs. The origin of the receptors is a woman in her thirties or forties in good health and CMV-seronegative.

V gene TRBV25-1 combines with J gene TRBJ2-7, with 9 positions matching TRBD1. J gave up 2 bases and V 2 bases, and 4 bases lay outside the gene matches. This CDR3 comprises 15 residues. Looked up from germline, CDR1 is MGHDK and CDR2 is SYGVNS. The CDR3 DNA is TGTGCCAGCAGTGAACCCGGGACAGGGACCTACGAGCAGTACTTC. It codes for CASSEPGTGTYEQYF.

This chain joins TRBV7-8 and TRBJ2-5; 7 bases fit TRBD1. This CDR3 has 15 amino acids. Germline V gives CDR1 SGHVS, CDR2 FQNEAQ. The V gene end was trimmed by 1 base and the J gene end by 5 bases; junction bases not matched to a gene: 7. The CDR3 protein is CASSLGTGVRETQYF. The CDR3 DNA is TGTGCCAGCAGCTTAGGTACAGGGGTTAGGGAGACCCAGTACTTC.

This chain links TRBV4-1 with TRBJ1-6; 8 nucleotides align to TRBD1. This CDR3 has 16 amino acids. CDR1 is MGHRA and CDR2 is YSYEKL in the germline V gene. The trim removed 1 base at V and 9 bases at J, leaving 8 bases unmatched. This CDR3 is CASSQVARTGSSPLHF. CDR3 nucleotide sequence: TGCGCCAGCAGCCAAGTCGCGCGGACAGGGTCTTCACCCCTCCACTTT.

This clone came up a few times. The chain carries TRBV19 and TRBJ1-6, with D possibly TRBD1 on 5 matching bases. Germline lookup yields CDR1 LNHDA and CDR2 SQIVND (reference sequence). Trimming left V 6 bases short and J 6 bases short, with 9 bases between. The CDR3 consists of 13 residues. DNA for the CDR3: TGTGCCAGTAGCGACAGTTTTAATTCACCCCTCCACTTT. This translates into CASSDSFNSPLHF. The full variable domain, with the rest looked up from reference TRBV19 and TRBJ1-6, is DGGITQSPKYLFRKEGQNVTLSCEQNLNHDAMYWYRQDPGQGLRLIYYSQIVNDFQKGDIAEGYSVSREKKESFPLTVTSAQKNPTAFYLCASSDSFNSPLHFGNGTRLTVT.

The chain links TRBV28 to TRBJ1-2; no reliable D call. This CDR3 contains 15 residues. CDR1 is MDHEN and CDR2 is SYDVKM in the germline V gene. V was cut by 4 bases and J by 3 bases, with 15 bases left in between. The CDR3 protein is CASSSRVSGYYGYTF. The CDR3 DNA is TGTGCCAGCAGTTCTCGGGTGTCGGGGTACTATGGCTACACCTTC.

The rearrangement uses TRBV14 and TRBJ1-4; 7 bases are a match to TRBD1. Trimming removed 3 bases from V and 2 bases from J; junction bases left unmatched: 6. The CDR3 has 16 amino acids. Germline CDR1 is SGHDN and CDR2 is FVKESK. Here the CDR3 reads CASSHRDSQTNEKLFF. The CDR3 DNA reads TGTGCCAGCAGCCACCGGGACAGCCAGACTAATGAAAAACTGTTTTTT. The whole variable domain, remainder taken from reference TRBV14 and TRBJ1-4, is EAGVTQFPSHSVIEKGQTVTLRCDPISGHDNLYWYRRVMGKEIKFLLHFVKESKQDESGMPNNRFLAERTGGTYSTLKVQPAELEDSGVYFCASSHRDSQTNEKLFFGSGTQLSVL.

This chain links TRBV5-1 with TRBJ1-2; TRBD1 matches at 11 bases. J gave up 8 bases and V 4 bases, and 16 bases lay outside the gene matches. The CDR3 totals 17 residues. Germline assignment: CDR1 SGHRS and CDR2 YFSETQ. The CDR3 region has the DNA TGCGCCAGCAGCACTGGACAGGGGGCGCAGTATAGTGAGGGCTACACCTTC. This sequence encodes CASSTGQGAQYSEGYTF.

The rearrangement uses TRBV27 and TRBJ2-1, with TRBD2 matching over 11 bases. V was clipped by 7 bases and J by 5 bases; unmatched bases: 10. Germline values: CDR1 MNHEY, CDR2 SMNVEV (reference sequence). This CDR3 contains 16 residues. The CDR3 sequence: CASKVVAGGEDNEQFF. The DNA for the CDR3 is TGTGCCAGCAAGGTGGTAGCGGGGGGGGAGGACAATGAGCAGTTCTTC.

The V call is TRBV5-1, the J call TRBJ2-1; TRBD2 aligns across 8 bases. The trim removed 0 bases at V and 5 bases at J, leaving 7 bases unmatched. This CDR3 has 16 residues. Germline values: CDR1 SGHRS, CDR2 YFSETQ. For the CDR3, the DNA is TGCGCCAGCAGCTTGGGAGCGGGGGAAATAGACAATGAGCAGTTCTTC. Translating gives CASSLGAGEIDNEQFF.

This chain connects TRBV7-2 to TRBJ2-7; possibly TRBD2 for D (6 bases). V lost 1 base to trimming and J lost 0 bases, with 13 bases between them. The CDR3 is made up of 16 amino acids. The germline CDR1 and CDR2 sequences are SGHTA and FQGNSA. CDR3 residues: CASSLGGDVSSYEQYF. The CDR3 coding sequence is TGTGCCAGCAGCTTAGGGGGGGACGTCAGCTCCTACGAGCAGTACTTC.

In nucleotides, the CDR3 is TGTGCCAGCAGGATGGGCGCCTATGGCTACACCTTC. This sequence encodes CASRMGAYGYTF. This chain connects TRBV27 to TRBJ1-2; D remains ambiguous. Trimming cost V 6 bases and J 4 bases, with 9 bases left between them. This CDR3 is built from 12 residues. CDR1 is MNHEY and CDR2 is SMNVEV in the germline V gene (reference sequence).

This clone was recorded a few times. This chain links TRBV7-2 with TRBJ2-1, with 10 bases fitting TRBD2. The V gene's germline CDR1 is SGHTA and CDR2 FQGNSA. J was trimmed by 2 bases and V by 11 bases; bases with no gene match: 3. This CDR3 region has 13 residues. CDR3 sequence: CAGSGGAYNEQFF. The DNA of the CDR3 is TGTGCCGGAAGCGGGGGGGCCTACAATGAGCAGTTCTTC.

The chain's CDR3 is CASILNSNQPQHF. The DNA for the CDR3 is TGTGCCAGCATCCTAAATAGCAATCAGCCCCAGCATTTT. This sequence joins TRBV2 and TRBJ1-5, with D hard to call. Trimming pared 7 bases from V and 0 bases from J, leaving 7 bases between. The germline CDR1 and CDR2 sequences are SNHLY and FYNNEI. CDR3 size: 13 residues. The whole variable domain, filled in from reference TRBV2 and TRBJ1-5, reads EPEVTQTPSHQVTQMGQEVILRCVPISNHLYFYWYRQILGQKVEFLVSFYNNEISEKSEIFDDQFSVERPDGSNFTLKIRSTKLEDSAMYFCASILNSNQPQHFGDGTRLSIL.

This sequence joins TRBV6-5 and TRBJ2-1; the match to TRBD2 covers 8 bases. CDR3 length: 13 amino acids. Germline trimming cut 6 bases from V and 9 bases from J; bases unmatched to any gene: 7. CDR1 and CDR2 (germline): MNHEY, SVGAGI. Here the CDR3 DNA reads TGTGCCAGCAGGATTGCGGGGGGTCTTGAGCAGTTCTTC. Translating gives CASRIAGGLEQFF.

This clone was recorded a few times. This sequence joins TRBV6-1 and TRBJ1-2; 11 nucleotides agree with TRBD1. The CDR3 is 13 residues long. CDR1 and CDR2 from the germline V gene are MNHNS and SASEGT. With 6 bases clipped from V and 8 bases from J, the junction kept 5 bases outside the gene matches. The CDR3 region has the DNA TGTGCCAGCAGCACCGGGACAGGGGGAGGCTACACCTTC. This gives the protein CASSTGTGGGYTF.

This clone has more than one count but fewer than ten. The CDR3 region has the DNA TGTGCCAGCAGCCAAGCCGTAGGTAGCGGGGGCGGGGAGCTGTTTTTT. It yields the protein CASSQAVGSGGGELFF. This chain links TRBV4-2 with TRBJ2-2, with TRBD2 identical over 9 bases. J lost 7 bases, V lost 1 base, and 7 bases had no gene match. This CDR3 comprises 16 residues. Looked up from germline, CDR1 is LGHNA and CDR2 is YNFKEQ.

V usage is TRBV4-2 and J usage is TRBJ1-1; D not resolved. The CDR3 has 12 residues. Germline V lookup: CDR1 LGHNA, CDR2 YNFKEQ. Between the trimmed V and J ends, which lost 3 bases and 6 bases, there was a span of 8 bases. CDR3 in DNA: TGTGCCAGCAGCCACGAGAATTCTGAAGCTTTCTTT. Translating gives CASSHENSEAFF.

This chain links TRBV27 with TRBJ2-2; 12 bases are shared with TRBD2. V was pared by 5 bases and J by 5 bases, with 6 bases of the junction left unmatched. The CDR3 is made up of 16 amino acids. The V gene's germline CDR1 is MNHEY and CDR2 SMNVEV (reference sequence). The CDR3, as DNA: TGTGCCAGCAGTCTACTAGCGGGGGGTGGAACCGGGGAGCTGTTTTTT. It codes for CASSLLAGGGTGELFF.

This clone has only a few counts. The chain employs TRBV5-1 and TRBJ2-3, with D tentatively TRBD1 (6 bases). Trimming left V 0 bases short and J 4 bases short, with 18 bases between. Germline values: CDR1 SGHRS, CDR2 YFSETQ. This CDR3 region has 17 residues. This CDR3 is CASSLARQGIFPDTQYF. In nucleotides, the CDR3 is TGCGCCAGCAGCTTGGCCAGGCAGGGGATCTTTCCAGATACGCAGTATTTT.

This rearrangement joins TRBV6-5 to TRBJ2-7; TRBD1 matches 9 bases. The germline V gene has CDR1 MNHEY and CDR2 SVGAGI. Trimming removed 0 bases from V and 6 bases from J; junction bases left unmatched: 9. The CDR3 covers 16 residues. The CDR3 DNA reads TGTGCCAGCAGTTACTCTGTCGGGACAGGGAATGCCGAGCAGTACTTC. Its translation is CASSYSVGTGNAEQYF.

This chain connects TRBV5-1 to TRBJ1-4, with D unresolved. Germline CDR1 is SGHRS and CDR2 is YFSETQ. This CDR3 region has 14 residues. Trimming took off 1 base at V and 8 bases at J, with 12 bases between the two ends. CDR3 loop: CASSLRSSEEKLFF. CDR3 sequence (DNA): TGCGCCAGCAGCTTGCGGAGCAGTGAGGAAAAACTGTTTTTT.

The chain links TRBV28 to TRBJ2-7, with 7 bases aligning to TRBD1. From germline, CDR1 is MDHEN and CDR2 SYDVKM. CDR3 length equals 14 residues. J lost 4 bases, V lost 5 bases, and 8 bases had no gene match. The CDR3 reads CASSTTGQRYEQYF. The CDR3 region has the DNA TGTGCCAGCAGTACAACGGGACAGCGTTACGAGCAGTACTTC.

The chain uses TRBV14 and TRBJ1-1, with a possible D match to TRBD1 (6 bases). V was trimmed by 1 base and J by 0 bases, leaving 12 bases between them. Germline V CDR1 and CDR2: SGHDN, FVKESK. CDR3 length: 16 residues. The CDR3 protein is CASSQATGMMNTEAFF. CDR3 DNA sequence: TGTGCCAGCAGCCAAGCCACAGGGATGATGAACACTGAAGCTTTCTTT.

The chain has TRBV28 and TRBJ1-2, with D possibly TRBD1 on 5 matching bases. With 5 bases removed from V and 6 bases from J, the gap between germline ends came to 13 bases. This CDR3 spans 13 amino acids. Germline lookup yields CDR1 MDHEN and CDR2 SYDVKM. The chain's CDR3 is CASSQGMINGYTF. In nucleotides, the CDR3 is TGTGCCAGCAGTCAGGGAATGATTAATGGCTACACCTTC.

This rearrangement joins TRBV19 to TRBJ2-5; no clear D gene. Looked up from germline, CDR1 is LNHDA and CDR2 is SQIVND (reference sequence). The V end lost 1 base, the J end lost 2 bases, and 5 bases lay between the germline ends. The CDR3 has 13 amino acids. This CDR3 is CASSIGSQETQYF. The CDR3 DNA is TGTGCCAGTAGTATAGGCAGTCAAGAGACCCAGTACTTC.

This clone was recorded once. The chain's CDR3 is CASSLAGGPYEQYF. As DNA, the CDR3 is TGTGCCAGTAGTCTAGCGGGAGGGCCCTACGAGCAGTACTTC. The chain is built from TRBV19 and TRBJ2-7; TRBD2 agrees at 12 bases. From germline, CDR1 is LNHDA and CDR2 SQIVND (reference sequence). The CDR3 is 14 amino acids. Unmatched junction bases numbered 1, after V lost 5 bases and J lost 2 bases.

The V call is TRBV28, the J call TRBJ2-3; TRBD2 agrees at 8 bases. J was trimmed by 10 bases and V by 7 bases; bases with no gene match: 7. Germline assignment: CDR1 MDHEN and CDR2 SYDVKM. CDR3 length: 12 amino acids. CDR3 in amino acids: CASTGGDEAQYF. The CDR3 DNA follows: TGTGCCAGCACCGGGGGGGACGAGGCGCAGTATTTT.

The chain is built from TRBV11-3 and TRBJ2-1, with no clear D. Germline V gene lookup returns CDR1 SGHNT and CDR2 YENEEA. The CDR3 runs to 14 residues. V was cut by 5 bases and J by 5 bases, with 13 bases left in between. The CDR3 DNA reads as TGTGCCAGCAGCCCTGGCCGTGGCAACAATGAGCAGTTCTTC. The encoded protein is CASSPGRGNNEQFF.

The chain carries TRBV10-1 and TRBJ2-2; D unclear. V lost 2 bases, J lost 0 bases, and 7 bases lay in between. In germline, CDR1 is WNHNN, CDR2 SYGVQD (reference sequence). CDR3 size: 15 residues. This chain's CDR3 is CASSEGSTNTGELFF. As DNA, the CDR3 is TGCGCCAGCAGTGAGGGTAGTACGAACACCGGGGAGCTGTTTTTT.

This clone was observed once. V and J are TRBV2 and TRBJ1-1, with D hard to call. V shed 10 bases and J shed 5 bases, with 26 bases lying between them. Germline-derived CDR1 and CDR2 are SNHLY and FYNNEI. CDR3 length equals 16 residues. This chain's CDR3 is CATYLTSWREKTEAFF. The DNA for the CDR3 is TGTGCCACCTACCTGACGTCGTGGCGGGAGAAGACTGAAGCTTTCTTT.

The chain links TRBV6-5 to TRBJ2-7; a weak D match, TRBD2 (6 bases). The CDR3 length is 12 residues. Per germline, CDR1 MNHEY and CDR2 SVGAGI. The germline V and J ends were trimmed by 10 bases and 4 bases, with 14 bases remaining between them. The CDR3 bases are TGTGCCACCCGGGACTGGGGGTACGAGCAGTACTTC. Its protein is CATRDWGYEQYF.

A few counts support this clone. V is TRBV5-1 and J is TRBJ2-2; 8 bases map to TRBD1. J was trimmed by 5 bases and V by 4 bases; bases with no gene match: 4. The CDR3 runs to 14 residues. Germline V lookup: CDR1 SGHRS, CDR2 YFSETQ. The CDR3 nucleotides are TGCGCCAGCAGCATGGACAGGGCTACCGGGGAGCTGTTTTTT. Encoded protein: CASSMDRATGELFF.